Given below is one T cell receptor beta chain in context. Its antigen is as yet unknown. The junction departs from the called germline gene at one end, perhaps through a read error. For the second PCR, which ran for 7 to 11 cycles, a sample-barcoded 5' primer and a J-beta primer mix were used. Each cDNA molecule was tagged by a template-switch adaptor that had 12 random nucleotides. TCRdb called the 5' RACE reads again in MiXCR, with one record for every CDR3 protein. The table has about 1.1 million distinct CDR3 sequences, around two fifths seen once; the top ten hold 13%. The sample comes from a study of blood T cells in healthy people across ages. The germline CDR1 and CDR2 sequences are SGDLS and YYNGEE. This CDR3 contains 15 residues. Findings of the study overall: Naive CD4+ cell counts and diversity both ran higher in long-lived than in aged donors. Researchers deemed the diversity estimates from one million T cells underestimates. The unknown donor CMV status may have confounded expanded clonotype changes.

This sequence originates from a man aged 18 to 30 in good health. The rearrangement uses TRBV9 and TRBJ1-2; D not certain. Material: blood. The DNA of the CDR3 is TGTGCCAGCAGCACCAGACAAGTATTTTCCTATAGCTACACCTTC. Protein: CASSTRQVFSYSYTF. The full variable domain, completed using reference TRBV9 and TRBJ1-2, is DSGVTQTPKHLITATGQRVTLRCSPRSGDLSVYWYQQSLDQGLQFLIQYYNGEERAKGNILERFSAQQFPDLHSELNLSSLELGDSALYFCASSTRQVFSYSYTFGSGTRLTVV.